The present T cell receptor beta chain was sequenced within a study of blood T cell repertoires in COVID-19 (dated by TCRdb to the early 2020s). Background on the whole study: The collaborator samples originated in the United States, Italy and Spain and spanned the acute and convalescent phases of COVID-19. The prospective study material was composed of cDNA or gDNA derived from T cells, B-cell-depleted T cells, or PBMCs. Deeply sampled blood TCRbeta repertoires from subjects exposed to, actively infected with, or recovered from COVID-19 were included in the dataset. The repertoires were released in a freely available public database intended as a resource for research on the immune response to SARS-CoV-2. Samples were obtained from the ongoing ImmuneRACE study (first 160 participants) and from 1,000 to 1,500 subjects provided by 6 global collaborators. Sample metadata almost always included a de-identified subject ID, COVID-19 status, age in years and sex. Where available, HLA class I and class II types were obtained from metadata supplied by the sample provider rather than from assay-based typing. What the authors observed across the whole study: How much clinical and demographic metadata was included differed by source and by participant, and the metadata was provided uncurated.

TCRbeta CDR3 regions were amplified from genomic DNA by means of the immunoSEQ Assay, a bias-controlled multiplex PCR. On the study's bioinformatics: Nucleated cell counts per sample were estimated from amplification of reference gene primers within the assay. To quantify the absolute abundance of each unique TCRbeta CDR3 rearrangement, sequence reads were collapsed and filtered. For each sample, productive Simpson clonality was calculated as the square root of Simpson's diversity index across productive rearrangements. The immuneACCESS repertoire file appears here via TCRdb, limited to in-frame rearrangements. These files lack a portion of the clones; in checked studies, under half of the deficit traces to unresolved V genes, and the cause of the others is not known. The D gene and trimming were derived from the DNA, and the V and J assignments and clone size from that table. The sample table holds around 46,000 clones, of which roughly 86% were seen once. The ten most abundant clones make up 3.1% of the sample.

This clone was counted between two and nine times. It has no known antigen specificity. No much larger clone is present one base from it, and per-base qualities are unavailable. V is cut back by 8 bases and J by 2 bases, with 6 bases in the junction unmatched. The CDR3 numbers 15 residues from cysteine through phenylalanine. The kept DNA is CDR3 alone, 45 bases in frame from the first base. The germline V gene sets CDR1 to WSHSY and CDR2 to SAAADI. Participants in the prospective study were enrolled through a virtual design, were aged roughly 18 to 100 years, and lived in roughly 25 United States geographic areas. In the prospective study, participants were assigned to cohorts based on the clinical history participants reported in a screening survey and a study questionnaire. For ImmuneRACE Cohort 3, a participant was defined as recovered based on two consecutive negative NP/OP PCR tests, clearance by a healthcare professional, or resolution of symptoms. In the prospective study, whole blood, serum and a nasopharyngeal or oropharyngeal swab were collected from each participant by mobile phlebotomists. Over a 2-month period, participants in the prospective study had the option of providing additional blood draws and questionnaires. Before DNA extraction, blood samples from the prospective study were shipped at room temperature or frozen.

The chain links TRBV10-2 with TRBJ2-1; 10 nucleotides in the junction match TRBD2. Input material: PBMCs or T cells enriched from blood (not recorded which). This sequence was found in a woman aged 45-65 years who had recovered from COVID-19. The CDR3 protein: CASASGTSAYNEQFF. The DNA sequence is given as TGCGCCAGCGCGAGCGGGACTAGCGCCTACAATGAGCAGTTCTTC.